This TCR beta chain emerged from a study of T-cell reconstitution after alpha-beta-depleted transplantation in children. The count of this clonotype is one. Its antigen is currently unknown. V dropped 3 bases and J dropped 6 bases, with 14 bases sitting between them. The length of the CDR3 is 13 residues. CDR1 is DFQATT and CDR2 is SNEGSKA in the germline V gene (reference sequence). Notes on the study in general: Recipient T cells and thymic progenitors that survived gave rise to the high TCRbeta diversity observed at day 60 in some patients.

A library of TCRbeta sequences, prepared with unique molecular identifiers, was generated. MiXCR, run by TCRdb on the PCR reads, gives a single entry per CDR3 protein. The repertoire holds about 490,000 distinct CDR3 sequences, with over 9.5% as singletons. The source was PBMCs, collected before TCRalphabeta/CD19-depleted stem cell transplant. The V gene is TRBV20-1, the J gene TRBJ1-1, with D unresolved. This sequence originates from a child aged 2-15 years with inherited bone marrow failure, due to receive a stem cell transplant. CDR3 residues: CSASWQAVPEAFF. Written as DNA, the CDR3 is TGCAGTGCTAGTTGGCAGGCGGTACCTGAAGCTTTCTTT.